This record covers a single T cell receptor beta chain. The specificity of this receptor is unknown. No per-base quality is available; no much larger clone lies one base away. CD8 naive samples were obtained by positive selection for CCR7 among CD45RO-negative cells, yielding a CD45RA+CCR7+ population from which TemRA cells were excluded. Donors were healthy HIV-negative adults with no recently reported acute infections or vaccinations. Every donor was a Caucasian adult residing in Nashville, Tennessee, USA. After blood collection by leukapheresis, PBMCs were isolated using Ficoll-Histopaque density gradient centrifugation and then cryopreserved in the vapor phase of liquid nitrogen. Analytical flow cytometry was used to check the purity and quantity of every magnetically sorted T cell population. Genomic DNA was isolated from every sorted fraction and measured by UV absorbance on a Nanodrop 2000c.

TCR CDR3 regions were amplified from genomic DNA by multiplex PCR using the deep immunoSEQ assay. Genomic DNA extracted from each cell subset was distributed evenly over all wells of several immunoSEQ 96-well plates, and each plate served as one replicate. For sorted subsets, about 0.2 ug genomic DNA, equal to tens of thousands of T cell genomes, was loaded into each replicate PCR. The purified libraries were quantified using a Qubit 3.0 fluorometer, sized with a Bioanalyzer 2100, and then quantified again using the KAPA Library Quantification kit. A separate single-read 150-cycle Illumina NextSeq 550 flow cell was used to sequence each immunoSEQ 96-well plate. Per the original workflow: The immunoSEQ output contained only junctional sequences without quality scores, so filtering could not match that applied to full-length reads. Sequences were annotated with PyIR, a Python wrapper for IgBLAST v1.9, using IMGT germline references to assign V/J genes and CDR3. Reads with weak V/J assignments (E-value above 1e-6), missing CDR3, stop codons, out-of-frame junctions, or ambiguous translated residues were removed. V3J clonotypes were defined by identical inferred V gene, J gene, and CDR3 amino acid sequence. To compute the percentage overlap between repertoires, the number of shared unique clonotypes was divided by the size of the smaller repertoire. Repertoire richness was assessed with RTK rarefaction, the Chao1 estimator, and Recon v2.1 estimates of unobserved clonotypes. Generation probabilities for all TCRbeta clonotypes obtained by the gDNA method from a handful of donors were computed using OLGA. What TCRdb holds here is the immuneACCESS table cut down to in-frame rearrangements. Part of the clones is not present; checked against another copy, under half of the missing clones reflect an unresolved V gene, and the others are unexplained. That table supplies the V and J calls and clone size; D and trimming were determined from the DNA. This sample comprises around 1,900,000 clones, around 93% of them detected only once. Jointly, the top ten make up 1.5% to 2% of the sample.

The data belong to a study of shared clonotypes between healthy human individuals (TCRdb year 2020). Turning to the overall study: The cohort comprised a couple of women and a few men aged 18 to 49 years. Leukapheresis yielded between about 0.9 and 10 billion PBMCs per donor. Per donor, three plates each were used for CD4 naive and CD4 memory, two for CD8 naive, and one for CD8 memory. To increase sequencing depth and limit assay-specific biases, different laboratories used diverse techniques to prepare libraries and sequence TCR repertoires. To estimate repertoire size and how much clonotype sharing occurs between individuals, the study deeply sequenced the blood TCR repertoires of several healthy adults.

The investigation overall reported the following: When a few donors were compared, the shared fraction of clonotypes was around 5% for naive CD4, roughly 3.3% for naive CD8, 2% to 2.5% for memory CD4, and approximately 0.4% for memory CD8. Pairwise subsampling led to the expectation that sequencing depth would affect the degree of clonotype sharing among donors. Naive subsets generally had larger estimated clonotype richness than memory subsets. Compared with non-shared clonotypes, the clonotypes found in all four sorted-subset donors had higher generation probabilities. The small number of donors limited the genetic and exposure-history diversity represented. Sampling was restricted to blood, and TCR repertoires in tissue are likely to differ from TCR repertoires in blood. Even with the large sequencing depth, rarefaction of the sorted-subset datasets indicated that sequencing was incomplete.

Via the germline V gene, CDR1 is SNHLY and CDR2 FYNNEI. V is pruned by 6 bases and J by 5 bases, leaving 6 bases of the junction without a gene match. From the cysteine up to the phenylalanine, the CDR3 has a length of 13 residues. The only DNA kept is the CDR3, 39 bases in frame from the first base. This chain is built from TRBV2 and TRBJ1-2, with 7 central nucleotides matching TRBD1. The origin of this receptor is a man younger than 35 in good health. Some clones in this sample may be carry-over from other donors' samples. The sample taken for sequencing was naive CD8+ T cells from PBMCs. This sample's cell subset or site label indicates: CD45RA+CCR7+. Read as DNA, the sequence is TGTGCCAGCAGGGGACGGGACAGTTATGGCTACACCTTC. The resulting protein is CASRGRDSYGYTF.